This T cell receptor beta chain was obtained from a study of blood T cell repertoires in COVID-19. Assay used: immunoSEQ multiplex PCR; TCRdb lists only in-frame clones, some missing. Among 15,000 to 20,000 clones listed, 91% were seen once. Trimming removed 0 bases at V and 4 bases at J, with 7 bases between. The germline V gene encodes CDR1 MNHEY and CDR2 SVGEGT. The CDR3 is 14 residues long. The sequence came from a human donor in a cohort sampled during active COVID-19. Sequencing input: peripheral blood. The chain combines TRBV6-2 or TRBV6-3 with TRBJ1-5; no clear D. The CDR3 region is CASSYSTRNQPQHF. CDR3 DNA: TGTGCCAGCAGTTACTCGACAAGAAATCAGCCCCAGCATTTT.